This section outlines one T cell receptor beta chain sequence together with its context. This clone was observed a handful of times. Its antigen is currently not known. Base qualities are missing; no much larger clone stands one base away. The data belong to a study of beta chain features in type 1 diabetes (dated by TCRdb to 2016 to 2018). Notes on the research overall: Mean age, gender distribution, total cell number and subset yield were not different between patients and healthy donors. The study compared TCRB repertoires of sorted circulating CD4+ T cell subsets between recently diagnosed type 1 diabetes patients and matched healthy donors. Across all samples, 107,917,701 sorted cells were examined, and cell number per subset correlated strongly with RNA yield. Naive and central memory subsets were obtained from all 30 or so donors, but regulatory and stem cell-like memory subsets were isolated from only 8 patients and roughly eight healthy donors. Summary of the overall study and its limitations: The naive, central memory and regulatory TCRB repertoires appeared to resemble one another more closely among patients than among healthy donors. Because small numbers of individuals were included in the HLA sub-analyses, any influence of HLA type on TCRB rearrangement was left unresolved. Shorter templates might have been favored by PCR, but patient and control samples were amplified and corrected together, so both groups would have been affected equally by any skew. Because cDNA rather than genomic DNA was sequenced, highly expressing activated cells could have been over-represented, although no difference in activation and CD3 levels was found between groups. Patients with type 1 diabetes made fewer insertions and deleted more nucleotides at VDJ recombination sites, implying thymic rearrangement abnormalities. In all four CD4+ subsets, TCRB CDR3 length was moderately but significantly shorter in type 1 diabetes patients.

The entire isolated RNA was reverse transcribed using the High Capacity cDNA Reverse Transcription Kit, and thus expressed TCRB transcripts were sequenced. For stem cell-like memory T cell samples, survey-depth immunoSEQ sequencing was used, averaging approximately 1 million total reads per sample. Sorted cells were lysed in RLT buffer, and RNA was extracted using DNase-treated RNeasy Micro or Mini kits according to cell number. To prevent cross-contamination, each cell subset was processed individually, whereas patient and healthy donor samples were processed jointly. Using the immunoSEQ multiplex PCR, TCRB sequences were amplified from cDNA into 87-bp fragments spanning the CDR3 region. Sequencing of the amplicons was done on the Illumina HiSeq platform. The original methods were these. PCR bias was corrected computationally using synthetic template baselines, and reads within Hamming distance 2 were collapsed, with unmergeable singletons discarded. Reads were aligned against IMGT so that V, D and J genes, CDR3 length and insertions or deletions at six rearrangement sites could be assigned. Within each subset, clonotype counts were normalized to sorted cell number, after which true diversity and Gini coefficients were computed with the tcR R package. The overlap coefficient, calculated on TCRB nucleotide sequences, was used to quantify repertoire sharing. The table was pulled from immuneACCESS by TCRdb, which kept in-frame rearrangements only. Such tables lose some clones; where checked, under half of the loss comes from unresolved V genes, and the rest has no known cause. From that table come the V and J calls and clone size; the DNA was used to work out D and trimming. Across this sample there are approximately 58,000 clones, with 55% to 80% seen only once. Of the sample, approximately 0.3% falls within the top ten clones.

Germline trimming amounts to 9 bases on V and 7 bases on J, with 26 as the count of junction bases outside the gene matches. Taken from cysteine to phenylalanine, the CDR3 has 20 residues. Here the CDR3 DNA is all that survives: 60 bases in frame from base 1. According to the germline V gene (reference sequence), CDR1 reads SGHNT and CDR2 reads YYREEE. Each donor gave one peripheral blood draw, averaging approximately 110 mL, which was collected into heparinised tubes. Using a panel that included CD45RO, CCR7, CD25, CD127, CD95 and CD27, naive, central memory, regulatory and stem cell-like memory CD4+ T cells were sorted on a BD FACSAria II. A purity above 98% was achieved for all sorted populations. PBMCs were isolated immediately by Lymphoprep density gradient centrifugation and stained directly without culture. So that batch effects would be minimized, each experiment stained and sorted samples in pairs, pairing one healthy donor with one patient.

The clonotype originates from a woman between 25 and 40 years old with type 1 diabetes. The V and J segments used are TRBV5-4 and TRBJ2-7; TRBD2 matches 15 bases in the middle. The source material was stem cell memory CD4+ T cells from blood. The cell subset or site label for this specimen denotes: stem cell-like memory CD4+ T cells. The DNA sequence is TGTGCCACCGGACGATATCCCGGGACTAGCGGGAGGTTCGGGCTGGGGGAGCAGTACTTC. Translated, this gives CATGRYPGTSGRFGLGEQYF. The reference TRBV5-4 and TRBJ2-7 proteins fill in what lies around the CDR3, so the full variable domain reads ETGVTQSPTHLIKTRGQQVTLRCSSQSGHNTVSWYQQALGQGPQFIFQYYREEENGRGNFPPRFSGLQFPNYSSELNVNALELDDSALYLCATGRYPGTSGRFGLGEQYFGPGTRLTVT.